This T cell receptor beta chain was identified in a study of blood T cell repertoires in COVID-19. Turning to the study itself: Sites in the United States, Italy and Spain provided acute and convalescent COVID-19 samples.

Original methodology: By means of reference gene primer amplification, nucleated cell counts were estimated. TCRdb's table, derived via immunoSEQ multiplex PCR, lists solely in-frame clones and lacks some. Clone size and V and J calls were adopted from that table, with D and trimming inferred from the DNA. The data contain about 130,000 clones, about four fifths of them singletons. Germline CDR1 and CDR2: ENHRY and SYGVKD. The CDR3 covers 13 residues. V lost 4 bases and J lost 7, with 13 bases in between. This rearrangement joins TRBV10-3 to TRBJ1-2; tentatively, D is TRBD1 (6 bases). This receptor was taken from a man aged 55 to 70 with acute or convalescent COVID-19. Source material: peripheral blood. CDR3 residues: CAISVGGAGGYTF. The CDR3 nucleotides read TGTGCCATCAGTGTGGGGGGGGCTGGTGGCTACACCTTC.